The clone carrying this TCR beta chain was found a few times. Its antigen is not identified. The data were obtained in a study of beta chain features in type 1 diabetes. Background on the study: Sorted cells numbering some 110 million were examined across all samples.

Sequenced material consisted of expressed TCRB transcripts (all of the isolated RNA was reverse transcribed). Clones were sequenced by immunoSEQ multiplex PCR, and TCRdb holds only the in-frame ones, with some missing. Of around 600,000 clones listed, about an eighth are singletons. Study-level points and caveats: A moderate, significant TCRB CDR3 shortening appeared in type 1 diabetes across four CD4+ subsets.

Trimming shortened V by 3 bases and J by 5 bases, and 13 bases separated the two germline ends. CDR3 length: 14 residues. Germline CDR1 is MNHEY and CDR2 is SMNVEV (reference sequence). Sequenced sample: naive CD4+ T cells from blood. The V gene is TRBV27, the J gene TRBJ1-1, with D maybe TRBD1 (5 bases). The TCR was taken from a man under 40 with type 1 diabetes. This CDR3 reads CASSFLGGRTEAFF. The CDR3 DNA reads TGTGCCAGCAGTTTTCTCGGGGGTCGGACTGAAGCTTTCTTT.